Only one count was recorded for the clone carrying this T cell receptor (beta chain). The entry originates in a study of blood T cell repertoires in COVID-19. Study details: PBMCs, B-cell-depleted T cells, or T cells provided the cDNA or gDNA that made up the material.

J lost 6 bases, V lost 3 bases, and 2 bases had no gene match. Germline V gene data show CDR1 as MNHEY and CDR2 as SVGEGT. The CDR3 spans 12 residues. Assay used: immunoSEQ multiplex PCR; TCRdb lists only in-frame clones, some missing. The data show more than 85,000 clones, approximately 90% seen once. The receptor's source is a human donor in a cohort sampled during active COVID-19. What was sequenced was peripheral blood. The chain is built from TRBV6-2 or TRBV6-3 and TRBJ2-7, with 7 positions matching TRBD1. The CDR3 region is CASSYRGPEQYF. The CDR3 DNA reads TGTGCCAGCAGTTATAGGGGGCCCGAGCAGTACTTC.